This TCR beta chain stems from a study of response to subunit inactivated influenza vaccine. Looked up from germline, CDR1 is DFQATT and CDR2 is SNEGSKA (reference sequence). Trimming at V came to 3 bases and at J to 6 bases, leaving 7 bases not matched to a gene. CDR3 size: 15 residues. Each CDR3 protein gets one entry after TCRdb re-called the RT-PCR reads with MiXCR. The table lists hundreds of thousands of distinct CDR3 sequences, about 11% of them singletons. The same sample was also studied in work on T cells expressing NK-cell markers. This second study notes: The authors generated TCR beta cDNA through 5'RACE template switching with UMIs. It was sorted CD3+CD56-NKG2C+, CD3+CD56+NKG2C- and CD3+CD56+NKG2C+ T cells that provided the TCR beta repertoires. Seven donors tested HCMV-seropositive and one tested seronegative among the eight sequenced. Dominance of the CD3+CD56-NKG2C+ fraction by these clonotypes also held in a few donors. Certain NKG2C+ T cell clones were expanded, and their HCMV specificity remained unclear.

The rearrangement links TRBV20-1 to TRBJ1-5, with TRBD1 matching 11 bases. The source material was PBMCs from blood, sampled on the day of vaccination. This TCR came from a middle-aged man who received an inactivated influenza vaccine. CDR3 amino acids: CSASRWTGGGQPQHF. Written as DNA, the CDR3 is TGCAGTGCTAGCCGATGGACAGGGGGCGGTCAGCCCCAGCATTTT.